This T cell receptor (beta chain) originates from a study of CD8+CD57+ T cells in acquired aplastic anemia. The study's findings and limits: Found in both controls and patients were 25 to 35 CD8+ CDR3 sequences. Patients and controls had CD8+ Simpson's diversity values that were not significantly distinct.

Genomic DNA acted as the template from which TCR beta VDJ combination and CDR3 sequence profiling were carried out. MiXCR, run by TCRdb on the reads, gives a single entry per CDR3 protein. The sample lists approximately 300,000 distinct CDR3 sequences; roughly 61% were seen once. The count of this clonotype is one. The antigen is not known. Losses at the gene ends were 2 bases for V and 5 bases for J; bases not matched to a gene: 5. The length of the CDR3 is 14 residues. Per germline, CDR1 DFQATT and CDR2 SNEGSKA (reference sequence). Patients picked for sequencing had shown CD8+CD57+ cell expansion detected by flow cytometry. By the time of blood sampling, patients had still received no therapy.

The chain links TRBV20-1 to TRBJ2-5; TRBD1 agrees at 10 bases. The sample taken for sequencing was sorted CD4+, CD8+, or CD8+CD57+ T cells (not recorded which) from PBMCs. The sequence was collected from a human donor with aplastic anemia. The chain's CDR3 is CSARPGQGRETQYF. CDR3 DNA: TGCAGTGCTAGACCGGGACAGGGGAGGGAGACCCAGTACTTC.